Shown below are 7 T cell receptor beta chains from a single sample sequenced in a study of shared clonotypes between healthy human individuals. Sequencing was performed with immunoSEQ multiplex PCR; in TCRdb, only in-frame clones are kept and a portion is missing. The data hold about 110,000 clones, with around two thirds observed a single time. The sample taken for sequencing was memory CD8+ T cells sorted from blood. Subset specified: CD45RO+ cells pooled with CCR7-negative TemRA cells. These receptors originate from a woman aged 25 to 45 in good health.

This sequence joins TRBV5-1 and TRBJ2-7; 10 bases align to TRBD2. The ends lost 6 bases at V and 4 bases at J; junction bases unmatched: 4. The length of the CDR3 is 13 residues. Germline V lookup: CDR1 SGHRS, CDR2 YFSETQ. CDR3 loop: CASTSSGSYEQYF. CDR3 DNA sequence: TGCGCCAGCACCTCTAGCGGGAGTTACGAGCAGTACTTC.

This rearrangement joins TRBV25-1 to TRBJ2-7; D is possibly TRBD2 (5 bases). This CDR3 is 17 amino acids long. Trimming took 3 bases from V and 3 from J, leaving 21 bases between them. Germline values: CDR1 MGHDK, CDR2 SYGVNS. The CDR3 coding sequence is TGTGCCAGCAGTGACCTCTCCAGCGGAAGAGGAATCTACGAGCAGTACTTC. Protein product: CASSDLSSGRGIYEQYF.

The chain uses TRBV11-2 and TRBJ2-7; tentatively, D is TRBD1 (6 bases). V lost 4 bases and J 3 bases, leaving 16 bases between the germline ends. Per germline, CDR1 SGHAT and CDR2 FQNNGV. The CDR3 sequence is 15 residues long. The CDR3 loop reads CASSSPTGTFYEQYF. The CDR3 bases are TGTGCCAGCAGCTCTCCGACAGGCACTTTCTACGAGCAGTACTTC.

The chain couples TRBV5-1 to TRBJ1-2; D is possibly TRBD1 (5 bases). CDR3 size: 17 residues. CDR1 and CDR2 (germline): SGHRS, YFSETQ. V lost 0 bases and J 6 bases, leaving 21 bases between the germline ends. This CDR3 is CASSLGGRVAPLNGYTF. The CDR3 DNA reads as TGCGCCAGCAGCTTGGGTGGCAGGGTTGCTCCACTTAATGGCTACACCTTC.

This clone was detected a few times. The chain carries TRBV6-1 and TRBJ2-6; D remains ambiguous. The CDR3 contains 15 residues. Germline CDR1 reads MNHNS; CDR2 reads SASEGT. V was clipped by 10 bases and J by 0 bases, with 13 bases between them. Written as DNA, the CDR3 is TGTGCCACCGAACCCTCTGGCTCTGGGGCCAACGTCCTGACTTTC. This gives the protein CATEPSGSGANVLTF.

CDR3 DNA sequence: TGTGCCAGCAGTCCGAACAGGGTGGATGGCTACACCTTC. As protein: CASSPNRVDGYTF. This rearrangement joins TRBV25-1 to TRBJ1-2; maybe TRBD1 (6 bases). Per the germline V gene, CDR1 is MGHDK and CDR2 is SYGVNS. This CDR3 is built from 13 residues. Between the trimmed V and J ends, which lost 5 bases and 6 bases, there was a span of 13 bases.

The V and J genes are TRBV4-1 and TRBJ1-2, with D maybe TRBD1 (6 bases). Trimming removed 4 bases from V and 4 bases from J, with 13 bases in between. CDR3 length equals 14 residues. Germline V lookup: CDR1 MGHRA, CDR2 YSYEKL. CDR3 in amino acids: CASSPEGGSYGYTF. Written as DNA, the CDR3 is TGCGCCAGCAGCCCGGAGGGGGGGAGCTATGGCTACACCTTC.